The 18 T cell receptor beta chains in this list originate from one sample, sequenced in a study of cytomegalovirus exposure and HLA in healthy donors. A multiplex PCR was run with 60 Vbeta primers and 13 Jbeta primers. The method was immunoSEQ multiplex PCR; TCRdb's version includes in-frame clones alone and lacks a portion of them. The sample records about 100,000 clones, 84% being singletons. What was sequenced was PBMCs. All receptors come from a woman in her late teens or twenties in good health and CMV-seronegative.

This rearrangement joins TRBV2 to TRBJ2-3, with TRBD2 matching 8 bases. CDR1 SNHLY and CDR2 FYNNEI come from the germline V gene. The CDR3 has 12 residues. Trimming cost V 7 bases and J 11 bases; bases outside gene matches: 8. CDR3 loop: CASTTGGRGQYF. DNA of the CDR3: TGTGCCAGCACCACGGGAGGGAGAGGGCAGTATTTT.

J is TRBJ2-2 and V is TRBV6-5; D gene ambiguous. Germline V lookup: CDR1 MNHEY, CDR2 SVGAGI. CDR3 size: 11 residues. Trimming took 7 bases from V and 6 from J, leaving 6 bases between them. The CDR3 loop is CASTYAGELFF. In DNA, the CDR3 is TGTGCCAGCACCTATGCCGGGGAGCTGTTTTTT.

The rearrangement joins TRBV7-9 to TRBJ2-7; 8 nucleotides line up with TRBD1. This CDR3 has 16 amino acids. V dropped 5 bases and J dropped 3; count of bases not matched to a gene: 12. Germline assignment: CDR1 SEHNR and CDR2 FQNEAQ (reference sequence). In DNA, the CDR3 is TGTGCCAGCAGCACCCGACAGGGGTTGGGTCTCTACGAGCAGTACTTC. Encoded protein: CASSTRQGLGLYEQYF.

In DNA, the CDR3 is TGTGCCAGCAGTTACAGGCGGGCCCGCGGGGGGGGGCAGTATTTT. It translates to CASSYRRARGGGQYF. The V and J genes are TRBV6-5 and TRBJ2-3, with TRBD2 matching 9 bases. Trimming cost V 2 bases and J 11 bases; bases outside gene matches: 11. This CDR3 is 15 amino acids long. CDR1 MNHEY and CDR2 SVGAGI come from the germline V gene.

This chain links TRBV4-2 with TRBJ1-3; D remains unclear. V lost 6 bases to trimming and J lost 6 bases, with 9 bases between them. The CDR3 is 12 amino acids. Germline CDR1 is LGHNA and CDR2 is YNFKEQ. As DNA, the CDR3 is TGTGCCAGCAGTGAGGATATAAACACCATATATTTT. It encodes CASSEDINTIYF.

The V gene is TRBV30, the J gene TRBJ1-5; TRBD1 might be the D (5 bases). Germline V lookup: CDR1 GTSNPN, CDR2 SVGIG (reference sequence). This CDR3 comprises 13 residues. The ends were cut back, 1 base at V and 3 bases at J, with 7 bases in the middle. CDR3 sequence reads: CAWSGQSNQPQHF. The CDR3 nucleotides are TGTGCCTGGAGTGGACAGTCCAATCAGCCCCAGCATTTT.

This chain uses TRBV4-1 with TRBJ2-1; 8 bases are shared with TRBD2. CDR3 length: 16 residues. Germline-derived CDR1 and CDR2 are MGHRA and YSYEKL. With 2 bases clipped from V and 8 bases from J, the junction kept 11 bases outside the gene matches. Written as DNA, the CDR3 is TGCGCCAGCAGCCAACAAGGACCGGGACTAGTCGATGAGCAGTTCTTC. Translated: CASSQQGPGLVDEQFF.

V is TRBV7-9 and J is TRBJ2-2, with D possibly being TRBD2 (5 bases). This CDR3 is built from 14 residues. V lost 5 bases and J 0 bases, leaving 7 bases between the germline ends. Germline V gives CDR1 SEHNR, CDR2 FQNEAQ (reference sequence). CDR3 nucleotide sequence: TGTGCCAGCAGCGTGGGAGCGAACACCGGGGAGCTGTTTTTT. Its translation: CASSVGANTGELFF.

The V and J genes are TRBV19 and TRBJ2-1; 9 bases fit TRBD2. This CDR3 is 16 amino acids long. Germline V gene lookup returns CDR1 LNHDA and CDR2 SQIVND (reference sequence). V was pared by 4 bases and J by 10 bases, with 14 bases of the junction left unmatched. The CDR3, as DNA: TGTGCCAGTAGTAATGAGCGGGGGGCTACCCTATTGGAGCAGTTCTTC. It codes for CASSNERGATLLEQFF.

This chain uses TRBV5-5 with TRBJ1-4; 7 bases fit TRBD1. Germline values: CDR1 SGHKS, CDR2 YYEKEE (reference sequence). This CDR3 comprises 17 residues. V lost 1 base and J lost 8; bases outside the gene matches: 14. CDR3 nucleotides: TGTGCCAGCAGCTTGTTTGGTTCCAGGGGGGCAGGGGAAAAACTGTTTTTT. As protein: CASSLFGSRGAGEKLFF.

The chain combines TRBV7-2 with TRBJ2-5; 7 nucleotides align to TRBD2. CDR1 and CDR2 from the germline V gene are SGHTA and FQGNSA. The V gene end was trimmed by 0 bases and the J gene end by 11 bases; junction bases not matched to a gene: 12. CDR3 length: 15 amino acids. The CDR3 is CASSLAAAGVWEQYF. The CDR3 bases are TGTGCCAGCAGCTTAGCGGCTGCGGGGGTGTGGGAGCAGTACTTC.

The genes are TRBV6-5 and TRBJ2-3; perhaps TRBD2 as D (6 bases). Germline assignment: CDR1 MNHEY and CDR2 SVGAGI. This CDR3 spans 16 amino acids. Trimming removed 0 bases from V and 5 bases from J, with 15 bases in between. CDR3 sequence: CASSYSKSRRGDTQYF. The CDR3 DNA reads TGTGCCAGCAGTTACTCGAAGTCCAGGCGGGGAGATACGCAGTATTTT.

The gene calls are TRBV28 and TRBJ2-7; 7 bases are shared with TRBD2. CDR1 and CDR2 (germline): MDHEN, SYDVKM. CDR3 length: 16 residues. The trim removed 7 bases at V and 3 bases at J, leaving 15 bases unmatched. The CDR3 nucleotides read TGTGCCAGCACCCTGGCAGGTGGGAGGGCCCGCTACGAGCAGTACTTC. Translation: CASTLAGGRARYEQYF. The whole variable domain, remainder taken from reference TRBV28 and TRBJ2-7, is DVKVTQSSRYLVKRTGEKVFLECVQDMDHENMFWYRQDPGLGLRLIYFSYDVKMKEKGDIPEGYSVSREKKERFSLILESASTNQTSMYLCASTLAGGRARYEQYFGPGTRLTVT.

This clone was recorded a few times. This chain connects TRBV7-6 to TRBJ2-1, with no clear D. The length of the CDR3 is 14 residues. Trimming pared 1 base from V and 3 bases from J, leaving 7 bases between. Looked up from germline, CDR1 is SGHVS and CDR2 is FNYEAQ. CDR3 DNA: TGTGCCAGCAGCTTAGGAGAACTCTACAATGAGCAGTTCTTC. Amino acids: CASSLGELYNEQFF.

This clone appeared once. V usage is TRBV11-2 and J usage is TRBJ2-1; 8 bases agree with TRBD2. CDR1 SGHAT and CDR2 FQNNGV come from the germline V gene. The length of the CDR3 is 16 residues. J was trimmed by 3 bases and V by 1 base; bases with no gene match: 5. The CDR3 DNA reads as TGTGCCAGCAGCTTAGGGGCGGGGGGATACTACAATGAGCAGTTCTTC. Protein product: CASSLGAGGYYNEQFF.

V is TRBV5-5 and J is TRBJ2-5; TRBD2 aligns across 14 bases. The CDR3 is made up of 17 amino acids. Trimming at V came to 5 bases and at J to 1 base, leaving 7 bases not matched to a gene. Germline CDR1 SGHKS, CDR2 YYEKEE (reference sequence). CDR3 nucleotides: TGTGCCAGCAGGGCCGGGACTAGCGGGAGAATCCAAGAGACCCAGTACTTC. Protein sequence: CASRAGTSGRIQETQYF.

This clone showed up just once. The J gene is TRBJ1-4, the V gene TRBV10-1; TRBD1 agrees at 8 bases. Trimming cost V 10 bases and J 6 bases; bases outside gene matches: 7. This CDR3 contains 13 residues. Germline-derived CDR1 and CDR2 are WNHNN and SYGVQD (reference sequence). This CDR3 reads CANRDRGDEKLFF. The CDR3 coding sequence is TGCGCCAACAGAGACAGGGGTGATGAAAAACTGTTTTTT.

This chain uses TRBV7-9 with TRBJ1-1, with D tentatively TRBD1 (6 bases). This CDR3 region has 13 residues. The germline V and J ends were trimmed by 8 bases and 4 bases, with 14 bases remaining between them. CDR1 is SEHNR, CDR2 FQNEAQ, per germline (reference sequence). This chain's CDR3 is CASSRMTGTEAFF. The CDR3 DNA reads TGTGCCAGCTCACGAATGACAGGCACTGAAGCTTTCTTT.